The clone carrying this TCR beta chain was observed once. Its antigen is as yet unknown. At one end, the junction sequence differs from germline, possibly due to a read error. This entry is derived from a study of cytomegalovirus exposure and HLA in healthy donors. Study at large: Of the donors genotyped, 398 in all, 81% fell in the Caucasian-associated ancestry cluster.

The CDR3 totals 15 residues. Germline V CDR1 and CDR2: SEHNR, FQNEAQ (reference sequence). Regarding the study as a whole: Listed as cytomegalovirus-associated were 150 or so TCR beta chains.

Amplification used 60 Vbeta primers and 13 Jbeta primers. Using immunoSEQ multiplex PCR, the repertoire was profiled, and TCRdb retains in-frame clones only, with some absent. Here the sample spans around 110,000 clones, 73% being singletons. The rearrangement uses TRBV7-9 and TRBJ1-5, with 9 bases that match TRBD1. The sequence was obtained from a man aged 25 to 45 in good health and CMV-seronegative. The material sequenced was PBMCs. CDR3 bases: TGTTCCAGCAGCCGTTCGGGACAGGGCTATCAGCCCCAGCATTTT. Encoded protein: CSSSRSGQGYQPQHF.